This T cell receptor (beta chain) is from a study of shared clonotypes between healthy human individuals. Details on this clone: Its antigen is undetermined.

The V segment lost 2 bases and the J segment 4 bases; nucleotides outside the gene matches: 5. This CDR3 has 15 amino acids. In germline, CDR1 is KGHSH, CDR2 LQKENI. Study observations and caveats: Non-shared clonotypes showed lower generation probabilities than clonotypes common to all four donors.

Positively selected for CCR7, the CD45RO-negative cells used as naive CD8 cells excluded terminally differentiated effector memory CD45RA+ cells. Repertoires were generated with immunoSEQ multiplex PCR, while TCRdb's copy carries only in-frame clones and drops some. The data contain about 2.1 million clones, around 95% of them singletons. The receptor was derived from a man aged 18-30 years in good health. Some clones in this sample may be carry-over from other donors' samples. V usage is TRBV18 and J usage is TRBJ2-1, with 7 positions matching TRBD2. Sequencing was carried out using naive CD8+ T cells from PBMCs. Here the CDR3 DNA reads TGTGCCAGCTCACCAACGGGAGGCCAGTACAATGAGCAGTTCTTC. Encoded protein: CASSPTGGQYNEQFF.